The rows below give T cell receptor beta chains drawn from one sample of a study of blood T cells in healthy people across ages. TCRdb recomputed calls from the 5' RACE reads with MiXCR, one row per CDR3 protein. In the table there are roughly 1,700,000 distinct CDR3 sequences, roughly 28% of which are singletons. Sequenced sample: blood. All receptors come from a woman in her thirties in good health. Each CDR3 is given with its conserved first and last residue. The D gene is left open where the match is weak. Some rows mark clone size as missing; the rest say once, few, many or name a class of expanded clone.

j_call v_call clone_size d_call cdr3_nt cdr3_aa
TRBJ2-3 TRBV28 - - TGTAGAGGGGCTAGCACAGATACGCAGTATTTT CRGASTDTQYF
TRBJ2-7 TRBV6-5 few - TGTGCCAGCAGACTCGGACTCATCAGCGGGCAGTACTTC CASRLGLISGQYF
TRBJ2-7 TRBV6-6 - - TGTGCCAGCAGACTCACAGAGTTAGGGACCTACGAGCAGTACTTC CASRLTELGTYEQYF
TRBJ2-7 TRBV7-9 many - TGTGCCAGCAGTTTTAACTACGAGCAGTACTTC CASSFNYEQYF
TRBJ2-1 TRBV7-2 - - TGTGCCAGCAACTTATTATACGGATACAATGAGCAGTTCTTC CASNLLYGYNEQFF
TRBJ2-1 TRBV6-2/TRBV6-3 - TRBD2 TGTGCCAGCAGTTACTCCCGACGGGGGGAGACTGATGAGCAGTTCTTC CASSYSRRGETDEQFF
TRBJ1-5 TRBV6-6 many - TGTGCCAGCAGTTACGGTCGGGGGCCCAATAGCAATCAGCCCCAGCATTTT CASSYGRGPNSNQPQHF
TRBJ2-3 TRBV10-2 few TRBD2 TGCGCCAGCAACCCTAGCGGATCTTCAGATACGCAGTATTTT CASNPSGSSDTQYF
TRBJ2-1 TRBV6-2/TRBV6-3 many TRBD2 TGTGCCAGCAGTTACTCGAACCTAGCGGACTCCTACAATGAGCAGTTCTTC CASSYSNLADSYNEQFF
TRBJ2-1 TRBV20-1 many TRBD2 TGCAGTGCGAAGCCCCTGGGACTAGGACTTAATGAGCAGTTCTTC CSAKPLGLGLNEQFF
TRBJ1-1 TRBV20-1 - TRBD1 TGCAGTGCTAGAGTTGGGACAGGGGGGACTGAAGCTTTCTTT CSARVGTGGTEAFF
TRBJ2-1 TRBV20-1 - TRBD2 TGCAGTGCTATCGAGCGGGGCTCCTACAATGAGCAGTTCTTC CSAIERGSYNEQFF
TRBJ2-5 TRBV7-7 - - TGTGCCAGCAGCCCGGAGTGGGGGCCCTCGGAGACCCAGTACTTC CASSPEWGPSETQYF
TRBJ2-5 TRBV10-3 - - TGTGCCATCAATGGGGCAGCCAACGGTCAAGAGACCCAGTACTTC CAINGAANGQETQYF
TRBJ2-1 TRBV29-1 - TRBD2 TGCAGCGTTGAAGAGGATAGCGGACTAGGAAATGAGCAGTTCTTC CSVEEDSGLGNEQFF
TRBJ2-1 TRBV10-1 few TRBD2 TGCGCCAGCAGTGAGTCGAAACTAGCGGGGGGGAATGAGCAGTTCTTC CASSESKLAGGNEQFF
TRBJ2-7 TRBV5-1 - TRBD1 TGCGCCAGCAGCCAGGGGGTATCTACAATGAGGCAGTACTTC CASSQGVSTMRQYF
TRBJ2-1 TRBV20-1 - TRBD2 TGCAGTGCTTCCGGGACTAGCGGGGGCCGCGTAAATGAGCAGTTCTTC CSASGTSGGRVNEQFF
TRBJ2-1 TRBV12-3/TRBV12-4 - - TGTGCCAGCAGTTTATTTCAGGGCTCCCATGAGCAGTTCTTC CASSLFQGSHEQFF
TRBJ2-3 TRBV5-1 - TRBD2 TGCGCCAGCAGCCTTCTAGCGGGGCTGTTCACAGATACGCAGTATTTT CASSLLAGLFTDTQYF
TRBJ1-6 TRBV28 - TRBD1 TGTGCCAGCAAGACAGGGGAACGTAATTCACCCCTCCATTTT CASKTGERNSPLHF
TRBJ2-3 TRBV13 few TRBD1 TGTGCCAGCAGCTCGGGACAGGGGGAAGTTCCAGATACGCAGTATTTT CASSSGQGEVPDTQYF
TRBJ2-1 TRBV7-2 few - TGTGCCAGCAGCCTCATTAACAATGAGCAGTTCTTC CASSLINNEQFF
TRBJ1-1 TRBV5-1 few - TGCGCCAGCAGCTTAGCGACTCCCGCTTTGAACACTGAAGCTTTCTTT CASSLATPALNTEAFF
TRBJ2-3 TRBV30 - - TGTGCCTGGAGTTTACCGGATACGCAGTATTTT CAWSLPDTQYF
TRBJ2-2 TRBV5-1 few TRBD1 TGCGCCAGCAGCCCGAATACCGGGACAGGGGGCGTCGGGACCGGGGAGCTGTTTTTT CASSPNTGTGGVGTGELFF
TRBJ2-7 TRBV6-1 - TRBD2 TGTGCCAGCAGTGCCTCGGGACTAGGGAGGATCCACGAGCAGTACTTC CASSASGLGRIHEQYF
TRBJ2-2 TRBV7-6 few - TGTGCCAGCAGCTCCTCCAGGAGAACGAACACCGGGGAGCTGTTTTTT CASSSSRRTNTGELFF
TRBJ2-5 TRBV4-2 few TRBD2 TGTGCCAGCAGCCCGGGCGGGACTACCTCGGAGCAGTACTTC CASSPGGTTSEQYF
TRBJ1-4 TRBV11-2 - - TGTGCCAGCAGCTTCGGCGGGGGCTTAGCTAATGAAAAACTGTTTTTT CASSFGGGLANEKLFF
TRBJ2-5 TRBV20-1 - - TGCAGTGCTAGAGATATCAGTTACAAGGAGACCCAGTACTTC CSARDISYKETQYF
TRBJ2-5 TRBV7-3 few - TGTGCCAGCAGCCGCGTAGGGGGAGAGACCCAGTACTTC CASSRVGGETQYF
TRBJ1-4 TRBV15 - - TGTGCCGCCAGCAGAGCAGGGTTTAATGAAAAACTGTTTTTT CAASRAGFNEKLFF
TRBJ2-4 TRBV4-2 many - TGTGCCAGCAGCCCCGACTCGACAAACATTCAGTACTTC CASSPDSTNIQYF
TRBJ2-7 TRBV9 - - TGTGCCAGCAGCGTACAGGGGACCAACTACGAGCAGTACTTC CASSVQGTNYEQYF
TRBJ1-2 TRBV7-2 - TRBD1 TGTGCCAGCAGCTTAGACCGAACAGGGGGTGGATATGGCTACACCTTC CASSLDRTGGGYGYTF
TRBJ2-7 TRBV15 many - TGTGCCACCAGCAGAGAAACAGTGAGCGAGCAGTACTTC CATSRETVSEQYF
TRBJ1-2 TRBV2 few TRBD1 TGTGCCAGCACTGAAGGGACAGGGTTTGACTACACCTTC CASTEGTGFDYTF
TRBJ2-1 TRBV5-1 few TRBD2 TGCGCCAGCAGTGGCGGGGGGGCTGTCAATGAGCAGTTCTTC CASSGGGAVNEQFF
TRBJ2-7 TRBV20-1 many - TGCAGTGCTGAGACAGGCAGCTCCTACGAGCAGTACTTC CSAETGSSYEQYF
TRBJ2-1 TRBV20-1 - TRBD2 TGCAGTAGAAGCGGGATCTCCTACAATGAGCAGTTCTTC CSRSGISYNEQFF
TRBJ2-1 TRBV6-1 - TRBD2 TGTGCCAGCAGTGAAGGGTTACTAGCGGGGTACAATGAGCAGTTCTTC CASSEGLLAGYNEQFF
TRBJ1-1 TRBV7-9 few - TGTGCCAGCAGCGACTTGAAGTACAGGGACGACACTGAAGCTTTCTTT CASSDLKYRDDTEAFF
TRBJ2-7 TRBV12-3/TRBV12-4 - - TGTGCCAGCAGTTTAGCGGCGGGGACGTACTACGAGCAGTACTTC CASSLAAGTYYEQYF
TRBJ2-6 TRBV5-1 - TRBD1 TGCGCCAGCAGTGTGACAGGGGAGTGGCCTGGGGCCAACGTCCTGACTTTC CASSVTGEWPGANVLTF
TRBJ2-7 TRBV20-1 many TRBD2 TGCAGTGCTAGCGATCGACTAGCGGGCTACGAGCAGTACTTC CSASDRLAGYEQYF
TRBJ2-1 TRBV5-1 few TRBD2 TGCGCCAGCAGCTTAGTTAGCGGGGGGGCCGATGAGCAGTTCTTC CASSLVSGGADEQFF
TRBJ1-2 TRBV5-1 few - TGCGCCAGCAGCTTGGAGGGACACCCTGGCTACACCTTC CASSLEGHPGYTF
TRBJ1-1 TRBV10-3 - TRBD1 TGTGCCATCAGTCGGGGACAGGAGAACGCTGAAGCTTTCTTT CAISRGQENAEAFF
TRBJ2-5 TRBV20-1 few - TGCAGTGCCGGGGGGGCAGGGGGCGTAGAGACCCAGTACTTC CSAGGAGGVETQYF
TRBJ2-7 TRBV7-3 many - TGTGCCAGCAGTTCCTACCGGGGTGATGAGCAGTACTTC CASSSYRGDEQYF
TRBJ1-1 TRBV20-1 - - TGCAGTGCTAGCCCCGGTCGGGACTCGGCTTTCTTT CSASPGRDSAFF
TRBJ2-5 TRBV2 - - TGTGCCAGCAGTGAATCTACCTTGTACCAAGAGACCCAGTACTTC CASSESTLYQETQYF
TRBJ1-5 TRBV12-3/TRBV12-4 few TRBD1 TGTGCCAGCAGCCTTGGACAGGGGCCCAATAGCAATCAGCCCCAGCATTTT CASSLGQGPNSNQPQHF
TRBJ2-5 TRBV9 - - TGTGCCAGCAGCTTGACTAGGGGGGGCTACCAAGAGACCCAGTACTTC CASSLTRGGYQETQYF
TRBJ2-1 TRBV5-1 few - TGCGCCAGCAGCCAACCGGCTGGTGAGCAGTTCTTC CASSQPAGEQFF
TRBJ1-3 TRBV20-1 - - TGCAGTGCTAGCAGAGGGTCTGGAAACACCATATATTTT CSASRGSGNTIYF
TRBJ2-1 TRBV5-1 many - TGCGCCAGCAGCTCCTCCGGACCCAATGAGCAGTTCTTC CASSSSGPNEQFF
TRBJ2-5 TRBV5-1 - TRBD1 TGCGCCAGCAGCGCCCGGGACAGGGTGTACCAAGAGACCCAGTACTTC CASSARDRVYQETQYF
TRBJ1-2 TRBV7-2 few - TGTGCCAGCAGCTTAGCAGCAGGGAGGGTCTATGGCTACACCTTC CASSLAAGRVYGYTF